These 16 T cell receptor beta chains were sequenced from one sample in a study of molecular identifiers for immune sequencing clone quantification. TCRdb fed the PCR reads into MiXCR, producing one record per CDR3 protein. The repertoire has approximately 550,000 distinct CDR3 sequences, under 30% of them found once; the top ten carry approximately 0.8%. The sample comprised naive CD8+ T cells from blood, with Jurkat cell RNA spiked in. Subset described: FACS-sorted CD8+CD4-CCR7+CD45RA+ naive T cells. The receptors were gathered from a human donor in good health. Some libraries in this study had Jurkat cell RNA spiked in.

The rearrangement uses TRBV24-1 and TRBJ2-1, with TRBD2 identical over 11 bases. The CDR3 runs to 16 residues. Germline V gives CDR1 KGHDR, CDR2 SFDVKD. V trimming: 5 bases; J trimming: 4 bases; junction bases outside the gene matches: 6. The CDR3 DNA follows: TGTGCCACCAGTGGCCCACTAGCGGGGGATTACAATGAGCAGTTCTTC. Protein: CATSGPLAGDYNEQFF.

Concerning this clonotype itself: This may be a read error: a much more frequent sequence differs by one nucleotide. This sequence joins TRBV4-1 and TRBJ2-3, with D perhaps TRBD2 (6 bases). The CDR3 extends over 17 amino acids. Germline V gene lookup returns CDR1 MGHRA and CDR2 YSYEKL. The CDR3 bases are TGCGCCAGCAGCCAAGTATCCCTAGCGATCTCCACAGGTACGCAGTATTTT. Its translation is CASSQVSLAISTGTQYF.

This clonotype was detected many times. The rearrangement links TRBV7-2 to TRBJ2-7; perhaps TRBD2 as D (7 bases). CDR1 and CDR2 (germline): SGHTA, FQGNSA. V was clipped by 1 base and J by 0 bases, with 10 bases between them. CDR3 length equals 15 residues. As DNA, the CDR3 is TGTGCCAGCAGCTTAGGTGCGGGGGCCTCCTACGAGCAGTACTTC. This translates into CASSLGAGASYEQYF.

The rearrangement links TRBV20-1 to TRBJ2-3; 8 bases line up with TRBD2. V gave up 3 bases and J gave up 6 bases; unmatched junction bases: 2. The CDR3 contains 12 residues. CDR1 and CDR2 (germline): DFQATT, SNEGSKA (reference sequence). The DNA for the CDR3 is TGCAGTGCTAGGGGACTAGTGGATACGCAGTATTTT. Translating gives CSARGLVDTQYF.

This clonotype was observed a few times. The V and J genes are TRBV14 and TRBJ2-7, with TRBD1 matching 9 bases. The germline V gene has CDR1 SGHDN and CDR2 FVKESK. This CDR3 has 15 residues. The V gene end was trimmed by 3 bases and the J gene end by 1 base; junction bases not matched to a gene: 4. For the CDR3, the DNA is TGTGCCAGCAGCCAGACGACAGGGGGATCCTACGAGCAGTACTTC. Translation gives CASSQTTGGSYEQYF.

CDR3 DNA: TGTGCCAGCAGCTTAGACAGCCGAATGGAGACCCAGTACTTC. Protein: CASSLDSRMETQYF. This chain connects TRBV7-9 to TRBJ2-5; no clear D. Germline loops: CDR1 SEHNR, CDR2 FQNEAQ (reference sequence). V dropped 1 base and J dropped 5 bases, with 11 bases sitting between them. The CDR3 consists of 14 residues.

The gene calls are TRBV30 and TRBJ2-6; D remains unclear. The CDR3 is made up of 14 amino acids. Trimming took 4 bases from V and 1 from J, leaving 8 bases between them. Germline V gene data show CDR1 as GTSNPN and CDR2 as SVGIG (reference sequence). CDR3 protein: CAWTGSSGANVLTF. Here the CDR3 DNA reads TGTGCCTGGACCGGATCTTCTGGGGCCAACGTCCTGACTTTC.

The chain combines TRBV6-2 or TRBV6-3 with TRBJ2-3; no reliable D call. V dropped 1 base and J dropped 4 bases, with 3 bases sitting between them. Germline V gene data show CDR1 as MNHEY and CDR2 as SVGEGT. The length of the CDR3 is 12 residues. CDR3 DNA: TGTGCCAGCAGTTACTTCGCAGATACGCAGTATTTT. Protein: CASSYFADTQYF.

About this clonotype: A junction boundary mismatches the germline segment, possibly from a read error. The chain couples TRBV12-3 or TRBV12-4 to TRBJ2-3, with D perhaps matching TRBD1 (6 bases). The CDR3 has 15 amino acids. CDR3 sequence reads: CASRGNRDDTDTQCF. In DNA, the CDR3 is TGTGCCAGCAGGGGGAACAGGGACGACACAGATACGCAGTGTTTT.

The rearrangement joins TRBV30 to TRBJ2-3, with 12 bases that match TRBD2. Trimming at V came to 1 base and at J to 1 base, leaving 6 bases not matched to a gene. The germline V gene encodes CDR1 GTSNPN and CDR2 SVGIG (reference sequence). This CDR3 is 17 amino acids long. The CDR3 reads CAWSAGLAGGGTDTQYF. CDR3 DNA: TGTGCCTGGAGTGCTGGCCTAGCGGGAGGGGGCACAGATACGCAGTATTTT.

In this sample, this clonotype turned up many times. This chain connects TRBV7-9 to TRBJ2-1; 8 bases match TRBD2. CDR3 length: 15 residues. Trimming at V came to 5 bases and at J to 5 bases, leaving 8 bases not matched to a gene. The germline CDR1 and CDR2 sequences are SEHNR and FQNEAQ (reference sequence). The CDR3 nucleotides are TGTGCCAGCAGCCACGGGACTAGTTACGACAATGAGCAGTTCTTC. It encodes CASSHGTSYDNEQFF.

This clonotype was recorded many times. This chain connects TRBV7-9 to TRBJ1-1, with 7 bases that match TRBD1. V trimming: 3 bases; J trimming: 3 bases; junction bases outside the gene matches: 10. Germline V gene data show CDR1 as SEHNR and CDR2 as FQNEAQ (reference sequence). The CDR3 sequence is 16 residues long. Written as DNA, the CDR3 is TGTGCCAGCAGCTTGTGGACAGGTTATGTGGACACTGAAGCTTTCTTT. This translates into CASSLWTGYVDTEAFF. Filled out from reference TRBV7-9 and TRBJ1-1, the complete variable domain reads DTGVSQNPRHKITKRGQNVTFRCDPISEHNRLYWYRQTLGQGPEFLTYFQNEAQLEKSRLLSDRFSAERPKGSFSTLEIQRTEQGDSAMYLCASSLWTGYVDTEAFFGQGTRLTVV.

This clonotype was seen just once. The V and J genes are TRBV12-5 and TRBJ2-7; 7 bases are a match to TRBD2. Per germline, CDR1 LGHNT and CDR2 FRNRAP. J was trimmed by 2 bases and V by 5 bases; bases with no gene match: 6. CDR3 size: 14 residues. CDR3 DNA: TGTGCTAGTGGTGGGGGGGGTTATACCTACGAGCAGTACTTC. Protein product: CASGGGGYTYEQYF.

As regards this clonotype: A much larger clonotype is one base distant, so this may be a read error. The chain recombines TRBV5-1 with TRBJ2-6; D is possibly TRBD1 (5 bases). The CDR3 spans 16 residues. Germline V lookup: CDR1 SGHRS, CDR2 YFSETQ. The DNA for the CDR3 is TGCGCCAGCAGCCTCACGTATGGGGCTGGGGCCGACGTCCTGACTTTC. Residues: CASSLTYGAGADVLTF.

This clonotype was detected many times. An end of the junction does not agree with germline; a read error may underlie this. The CDR3 region is CASSLGDQF. Written as DNA, the CDR3 is TGTGCCAGCAGTTTGGGTGACCAGTTT. The genes are TRBV12-3 or TRBV12-4 and TRBJ1-1, with D unresolved. The CDR3 contains 9 residues.

Comment on this clonotype: One end of the junction does not line up with germline, which may come from a read error. V usage is TRBV7-6 and J usage is TRBJ1-5, with a weak D call TRBD1 (5 bases). CDR3 size: 15 residues. Germline-derived CDR1 and CDR2 are SGHVS and FNYEAQ. Here the CDR3 DNA reads TGTGCCAGCAGCTTAGGGTTGGGGGGGTCTCAGCCCCAGCGTTTT. The encoded protein is CASSLGLGGSQPQRF. Full variable domain (outside the CDR3, taken from reference TRBV7-6 and TRBJ1-5): GAGVSQSPRYKVTKRGQDVALRCDPISGHVSLYWYRQALGQGPEFLTYFNYEAQQDKSGLPNDRFSAERPEGSISTLTIQRTEQRDSAMYRCASSLGLGGSQPQRFGDGTRLSIL.